Listed below are T cell receptor beta chains from one sample, sequenced in a study of blood T cell repertoires in COVID-19. Here immunoSEQ multiplex PCR was the method, and the copy in TCRdb shows in-frame clones only, minus some. The sample shows around 330,000 clones, about 89% of them seen only once. Sequencing was carried out using PBMCs or T cells enriched from blood (not recorded which). The receptors here all came from a man aged 55 to 70 who had recovered from COVID-19. The CDR3 runs from the conserved cysteine through the conserved F or W. The D gene is left open where the match is weak. Clone size is shown for a subset of rows, as once, few, many or a class of expanded clone.

CDR3 protein	CDR3 DNA	clone size	J gene	V gene	D gene
CASSVAPSDRVGETQYF	TGTGCCAGCAGCGTAGCCCCATCGGACAGGGTGGGCGAGACCCAGTACTTC	once	TRBJ2-5	TRBV9	TRBD1
CASSFGGKTEAFF	TGTGCCAGCAGCTTCGGGGGTAAGACTGAAGCTTTCTTT	.	TRBJ1-1	TRBV5-5	.
CASSQSLAGEGTDTQYF	TGTGCCAGCAGCCAATCCCTAGCGGGGGAGGGCACAGATACGCAGTATTTT	.	TRBJ2-3	TRBV4-2	TRBD2
CASSLIGPLLNQETQYF	TGTGCCAGCAGCTTAATTGGGCCTCTTCTTAACCAAGAGACCCAGTACTTC	.	TRBJ2-5	TRBV7-3	.
CASSQDLWGAEAFF	TGTGCCAGCAGCCAAGATTTATGGGGAGCTGAAGCTTTCTTT	.	TRBJ1-1	TRBV3-1/TRBV3-2	.
CASSLASGSTEKLFF	TGTGCCAGCAGCTTAGCGTCAGGGTCTACGGAAAAACTGTTTTTT	once	TRBJ1-4	TRBV7-9	.
CASSYEGAGNTEAFF	TGTGCCAGCAGTTACGAGGGGGCCGGGAACACTGAAGCTTTCTTT	.	TRBJ1-1	TRBV6-5	TRBD1
CASRQGIQSSGPQHF	TGTGCCAGCAGACAGGGGATCCAATCAAGTGGGCCCCAGCATTTT	.	TRBJ1-5	TRBV6-5	TRBD1
CASSIKPGQGVSGANVLTF	TGTGCCAGCAGTATAAAACCGGGACAGGGGGTATCTGGGGCCAACGTCCTGACTTTC	.	TRBJ2-6	TRBV27	TRBD1
CASTGTGVNYGYTF	TGTGCCAGCACCGGGACAGGAGTTAACTATGGCTACACCTTC	.	TRBJ1-2	TRBV9	TRBD1
CASSTNLGDEQFF	TGTGCCAGCAGTACCAATCTAGGGGATGAGCAGTTCTTC	.	TRBJ2-1	TRBV27	.
CASSLGAGTENTEAFF	TGTGCCAGCAGCTTAGGGGCCGGGACAGAGAACACTGAAGCTTTCTTT	.	TRBJ1-1	TRBV11-2	TRBD1
CASRSGTGNTIYF	TGTGCCAGCCGATCAGGGACTGGAAACACCATATATTTT	.	TRBJ1-3	TRBV7-9	.
CASSLGIGSGRYEQYF	TGCGCCAGCAGCTTGGGCATAGGTAGCGGGAGATACGAGCAGTACTTC	.	TRBJ2-7	TRBV5-1	TRBD2
CASSLTSREETQYF	TGTGCCAGCAGTTTGACTAGCAGGGAAGAGACCCAGTACTTC	once	TRBJ2-5	TRBV6-2/TRBV6-3	TRBD2
CASSLGQNQPQHF	TGTGCCAGCAGCTTGGGACAGAATCAGCCCCAGCATTTT	.	TRBJ1-5	TRBV7-9	TRBD1
CSVEVTHSYNEQFF	TGCAGCGTTGAGGTGACACATTCCTACAATGAGCAGTTCTTC	.	TRBJ2-1	TRBV29-1	.
CASSGDRYNSPLHF	TGTGCCAGCAGCGGGGACAGATATAATTCACCCCTCCACTTT	.	TRBJ1-6	TRBV7-3	TRBD1
CASSFYRPQAPLHF	TGTGCCAGCAGTTTTTACAGGCCGCAGGCACCCCTCCACTTT	.	TRBJ1-6	TRBV28	.
CASSFSSGIGETQYF	TGTGCCAGCAGCTTTTCTAGCGGGATCGGAGAGACCCAGTACTTC	.	TRBJ2-5	TRBV7-3	TRBD2
CASSIFGGRGVTDTQYF	TGTGCCAGTAGTATTTTTGGCGGCAGGGGGGTAACAGATACGCAGTATTTT	.	TRBJ2-3	TRBV19	.
CASSPMTLTYAANEKLFF	TGTGCCAGCTCACCAATGACCCTAACCTACGCGGCTAATGAAAAACTGTTTTTT	.	TRBJ1-4	TRBV18	.
CASSPRASGRVWSYNEQFF	TGCGCCAGCAGCCCGAGGGCTAGCGGGAGAGTGTGGTCCTACAATGAGCAGTTCTTC	.	TRBJ2-1	TRBV5-1	TRBD2
CASSTDTDTQYF	TGTGCCAGCTCGACAGACACAGATACGCAGTATTTT	.	TRBJ2-3	TRBV18	.
CASSDRVGQFF	TGTGCCAGCAGTGACAGGGTCGGGCAGTTCTTC	.	TRBJ2-1	TRBV6-1	.
CATSDSGETSGEIKGSYEQYF	TGTGCCACCAGTGATTCGGGGGAGACTAGCGGAGAAATTAAGGGATCCTACGAGCAGTACTTC	.	TRBJ2-7	TRBV24-1	TRBD2
CASSQVWAGSTYEQYF	TGCGCCAGCAGCCAAGTGTGGGCAGGCTCAACCTACGAGCAGTACTTC	.	TRBJ2-7	TRBV4-3	.
CASSDSRGRGQPQHF	TGTGCCAGCAGTGACTCAAGGGGGCGCGGACAGCCCCAGCATTTT	few	TRBJ1-5	TRBV6-4	TRBD1
CAISGGQGTQPQHF	TGTGCCATCAGTGGGGGACAGGGGACTCAGCCCCAGCATTTT	.	TRBJ1-5	TRBV10-3	TRBD1
CASSVAGLGEQYF	TGTGCCAGCAGCGTAGCAGGGTTGGGGGAGCAGTACTTC	once	TRBJ2-7	TRBV9	.
CASSQGAGVYTDTQYF	TGTGCCAGCAGCCAAGGAGCGGGAGTATATACAGATACGCAGTATTTT	.	TRBJ2-3	TRBV14	TRBD2
CSVEDPPSGRYEQFF	TGCAGCGTTGAAGATCCCCCTAGCGGGAGGTATGAGCAGTTCTTC	.	TRBJ2-1	TRBV29-1	TRBD2
CASRAGSYNEQFF	TGTGCCAGCAGGGCAGGGTCCTACAATGAGCAGTTCTTC	.	TRBJ2-1	TRBV27	.
CASSLLVSPSNEQFF	TGTGCCAGCAGCTTGCTCGTTTCCCCCTCTAATGAGCAGTTCTTC	once	TRBJ2-1	TRBV5-5	.
CASSLADRTLTDTQYF	TGCGCCAGCAGCTTGGCCGACAGGACCCTCACAGATACGCAGTATTTT	.	TRBJ2-3	TRBV5-1	.
CASSFRPGVAYEQYF	TGCGCCAGCAGCTTTCGACCGGGGGTGGCCTACGAGCAGTACTTC	.	TRBJ2-7	TRBV5-1	.
CASSFLDRVNTEAFF	TGTGCCAGCAGCTTTTTGGACAGGGTGAACACTGAAGCTTTCTTT	once	TRBJ1-1	TRBV5-4	TRBD1
CASSLGDFTYSSTDTQYF	TGCGCCAGCAGCTTGGGGGACTTCACTTATTCTAGCACAGATACGCAGTATTTT	.	TRBJ2-3	TRBV5-1	.
CASSQEEGSPREQYF	TGCGCCAGCAGCCAAGAAGAGGGCAGTCCGAGGGAGCAGTACTTC	once	TRBJ2-7	TRBV4-1	.
CASSLRRGGYGYTF	TGTGCCAGCAGTTTACGGAGGGGCGGGTATGGCTACACCTTC	.	TRBJ1-2	TRBV28	.
CASSLMTGESPLHF	TGTGCCAGCAGCTTAATGACAGGGGAATCACCCCTCCACTTT	.	TRBJ1-6	TRBV11-1	TRBD1
CASSIGLAAYEQYF	TGCGCCAGCAGCATCGGACTAGCGGCCTACGAGCAGTACTTC	.	TRBJ2-7	TRBV5-1	TRBD2
CASSQRTGGHTGELFF	TGTGCCAGCAGCCAGCGGACAGGGGGCCACACCGGGGAGCTGTTTTTT	.	TRBJ2-2	TRBV14	TRBD1
CASSRGQVGNQPQHF	TGTGCCAGTAGCAGGGGGCAGGTTGGCAATCAGCCCCAGCATTTT	.	TRBJ1-5	TRBV19	TRBD1
CASSQDSGIYGYTF	TGCGCCAGCAGCCAAGATTCAGGGATCTATGGCTACACCTTC	.	TRBJ1-2	TRBV4-3	.
CASSSNHRGRFAFF	TGTGCCAGCAGTTCTAACCACAGGGGGCGATTTGCTTTCTTT	.	TRBJ1-1	TRBV28	TRBD1
CASSYQGLLNSPLHF	TGTGCCAGCAGTTACCAGGGACTGCTAAATTCACCCCTCCACTTT	.	TRBJ1-6	TRBV6-5	.
CASSPTRLAGVRNEQFF	TGTGCCAGCAGTCCAACTCGACTAGCGGGAGTTAGAAATGAGCAGTTCTTC	.	TRBJ2-1	TRBV28	TRBD2